This T cell receptor (beta chain) was profiled in a study of blood T cell repertoires in COVID-19. Participants' own reports of clinical history determined their cohort assignment. Sequenced by immunoSEQ multiplex PCR; TCRdb stores in-frame clones only, minus some. Here the sample spans 250,000 to 400,000 clones, about 85% being singletons. The length of the CDR3 is 14 residues. The V gene's germline CDR1 is SGHNT and CDR2 YYREEE (reference sequence). Between the trimmed V and J ends, which lost 4 bases and 4 bases, there was a span of 14 bases. This clonotype was obtained from a woman in her twenties or thirties who had been exposed to COVID-19. The genes are TRBV5-4 and TRBJ2-5; a weak D match, TRBD2 (5 bases). Sequencing was performed on PBMCs or T cells enriched from blood (not recorded which). The CDR3 DNA follows: TGTGCCAGCAGCCCGGTCGGGGTCGGAGAGACCCAGTACTTC. It yields the protein CASSPVGVGETQYF.